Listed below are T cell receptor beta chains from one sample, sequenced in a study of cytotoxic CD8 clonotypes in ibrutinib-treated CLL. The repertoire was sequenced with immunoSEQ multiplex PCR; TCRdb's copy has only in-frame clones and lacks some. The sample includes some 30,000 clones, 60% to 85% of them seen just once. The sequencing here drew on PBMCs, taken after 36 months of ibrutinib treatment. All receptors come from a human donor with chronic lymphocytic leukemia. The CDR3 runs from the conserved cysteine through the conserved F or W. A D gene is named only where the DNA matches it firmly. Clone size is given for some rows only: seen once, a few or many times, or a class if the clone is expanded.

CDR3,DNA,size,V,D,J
CASSLGGASVRNEQFF,TGTGCCAGCAGCTTGGGAGGGGCCAGCGTTCGGAATGAGCAGTTCTTC,once,TRBV5-4,.,TRBJ2-1
CASSLGAGGNYGYTF,TGTGCCAGCAGCTTAGGGGCAGGGGGTAACTATGGCTACACCTTC,.,TRBV7-6,TRBD1,TRBJ1-2
CASSIIGQREQFF,TGTGCCAGTAGTATAATCGGCCAAAGAGAGCAGTTCTTC,.,TRBV19,.,TRBJ2-1
CASLQGVDEKLFF,TGTGCCAGCTTACAGGGGGTGGATGAAAAACTGTTTTTT,.,TRBV18,TRBD1,TRBJ1-4
CAISDPVQRTKSSYNEQFF,TGTGCCATCAGTGACCCAGTACAGAGGACGAAGAGCTCCTACAATGAGCAGTTCTTC,.,TRBV10-3,.,TRBJ2-1
CASSQVGVLNTEAFF,TGCGCCAGCAGCCAAGTCGGGGTTCTGAACACTGAAGCTTTCTTT,.,TRBV4-1,.,TRBJ1-1
CATHPGQVYEQYF,TGTGCCACTCATCCGGGACAGGTCTACGAGCAGTACTTC,.,TRBV10-3,TRBD1,TRBJ2-7
CASSLTSGLYNEQFF,TGTGCCAGCAGCTTAACTAGCGGCCTATACAATGAGCAGTTCTTC,.,TRBV7-9,TRBD2,TRBJ2-1
CASSPPEGLYYEQYF,TGTGCCAGCAGCCCCCCCGAGGGACTGTACTACGAGCAGTACTTC,.,TRBV7-3,.,TRBJ2-7
CALGIDGSSGNTIYF,TGTGCCTTGGGGATCGACGGTAGCTCTGGAAACACCATATATTTT,.,TRBV30,.,TRBJ1-3
CASSEGRYSGNTIYF,TGTGCCAGCAGCGAGGGACGCTACTCTGGAAACACCATATATTTT,.,TRBV11-1,.,TRBJ1-3
CAWRGLGYTQYF,TGTGCCTGGAGGGGACTGGGTTATACGCAGTATTTT,.,TRBV30,.,TRBJ2-3
CSVDQGANTGELFF,TGCAGCGTTGACCAGGGGGCGAACACCGGGGAGCTGTTTTTT,.,TRBV29-1,TRBD1,TRBJ2-2
CSVASLNTEAFF,TGCAGCGTAGCCTCCTTGAACACTGAAGCTTTCTTT,.,TRBV29-1,.,TRBJ1-1
CASSSSTESYEQYF,TGCGCCAGCAGCTCATCCACAGAATCCTACGAGCAGTACTTC,few,TRBV5-1,.,TRBJ2-7
CASSLEGRVSSGNTIYF,TGTGCCAGCAGCTTAGAGGGCAGGGTTAGCTCTGGAAACACCATATATTTT,.,TRBV7-6,.,TRBJ1-3
CATSRARELIGELFF,TGTGCCACCTCCAGAGCGAGGGAACTAATCGGGGAGCTGTTTTTT,.,TRBV15,.,TRBJ2-2
CASSFNRITEAFF,TGTGCCAGCAGCTTTAATCGGATCACTGAAGCTTTCTTT,.,TRBV13,.,TRBJ1-1
CSVAGSGGFDYEQFF,TGCAGCGTCGCCGGGAGCGGGGGGTTTGACTATGAGCAGTTCTTC,.,TRBV29-1,TRBD2,TRBJ2-1
CASSLVPEKQYF,TGTGCCAGCAGCCTAGTCCCGGAGAAGCAGTACTTC,.,TRBV11-2,.,TRBJ2-7
CATRTGTVPTGELFF,TGTGCCACCCGAACCGGGACAGTGCCCACCGGGGAGCTGTTTTTT,.,TRBV2,TRBD1,TRBJ2-2
CASSYSAGLAYEQYF,TGTGCCAGCAGTTACTCAGCAGGGTTGGCCTACGAGCAGTACTTC,once,TRBV6-6,.,TRBJ2-7
CASSPTNVGTGATGELFF,TGTGCCAGCAGTCCGACCAATGTCGGGACAGGGGCCACCGGGGAGCTGTTTTTT,.,TRBV27,TRBD1,TRBJ2-2
CASSETLAGLYNEQFF,TGCGCCAGCAGCGAAACTTTAGCGGGGCTATACAATGAGCAGTTCTTC,.,TRBV5-1,TRBD2,TRBJ2-1
CASSLQTPGRNNYGYTF,TGTGCCAGCAGTTTACAGACTCCGGGACGGAATAACTATGGCTACACCTTC,.,TRBV27,.,TRBJ1-2